Presented here are 20 T cell receptor beta chains from one specimen sequenced in a study of graft-versus-host responses after intestinal transplantation. These TCRs are of unknown antigen specificity. Data came from immunoSEQ multiplex PCR; TCRdb stores just in-frame clones and leaves some out. The sample has just under 65,000 clones, 85% to 95% seen once. Sequenced material: unstimulated CD8+ T cells sorted from spleen or lymph node cells, taken before transplant. The receptors here all came from a human donor who was the organ donor for an intestinal transplant.

The CDR3 DNA reads as TGCAGTGCCAAAGACTACACTGAAGCTTTCTTT. Translated: CSAKDYTEAFF. V usage is TRBV20-1 and J usage is TRBJ1-1; no clear D. The V end was cut by 6 bases, the J end by 3 bases, with 8 bases between. CDR1 and CDR2 (germline): DFQATT, SNEGSKA (reference sequence). This CDR3 comprises 11 residues.

The chain couples TRBV29-1 to TRBJ1-2; no clear D gene. CDR1 and CDR2 (germline): SQVTM, ANQGSEA. The CDR3 consists of 11 residues. The V end lost 5 bases, the J end lost 4 bases, and 8 bases lay between the germline ends. CDR3 sequence reads: CSVFLPYGYTF. CDR3 nucleotide sequence: TGCAGCGTTTTCCTCCCCTATGGCTACACCTTC. Supplemented by reference TRBV29-1 and TRBJ1-2, the full variable domain reads SAVISQKPSRDICQRGTSLTIQCQVDSQVTMMFWYRQQPGQSLTLIATANQGSEATYESGFVIDKFPISRPNLTFSTLTVSNMSPEDSSIYLCSVFLPYGYTFGSGTRLTVV.

This clone appeared once. The chain links TRBV5-6 to TRBJ2-7; D is undetermined. Germline CDR1 reads SGHDT; CDR2 reads YYEEEE. Trimming cost V 1 base and J 5 bases, with 7 bases left between them. The CDR3 consists of 12 residues. CDR3 sequence: CASSLSGNEQYF. The CDR3 region has the DNA TGTGCCAGCAGCTTGTCAGGAAACGAGCAGTACTTC.

V usage is TRBV5-5 and J usage is TRBJ2-5; possibly TRBD2 for D (6 bases). The J call could be wrong; TRBJ2-7 is a better fit for the DNA end. CDR1 and CDR2 from the germline V gene are SGHKS and YYEKEE (reference sequence). There are 16 residues in the CDR3. The CDR3 protein is CASSLAPAEGPYEQYF. The CDR3 DNA sequence: TGTGCCAGCAGCTTGGCTCCGGCGGAGGGGCCCTACGAGCAGTACTTC.

The chain links TRBV7-9 to TRBJ2-1, with D uncertain. Germline CDR1 is SEHNR and CDR2 is FQNEAQ (reference sequence). This CDR3 has 13 residues. V shed 5 bases and J shed 1 base, with 6 bases lying between them. CDR3 region: CASSIISYNEQFF. The CDR3 bases are TGTGCCAGCAGCATAATATCCTACAATGAGCAGTTCTTC.

The rearrangement links TRBV11-2 to TRBJ1-2; TRBD1 might be the D (5 bases). The CDR3 length is 15 residues. Trimming shortened V by 4 bases and J by 4 bases, and 16 bases separated the two germline ends. Germline assignment: CDR1 SGHAT and CDR2 FQNNGV. This chain's CDR3 is CASSSPQGFGYGYTF. CDR3 nucleotide sequence: TGTGCCAGCAGCTCGCCCCAGGGCTTTGGCTATGGCTACACCTTC. The variable domain in full, with the rest retrieved from reference TRBV11-2 and TRBJ1-2, is EAGVAQSPRYKIIEKRQSVAFWCNPISGHATLYWYQQILGQGPKLLIQFQNNGVVDDSQLPKDRFSAERLKGVDSTLKIQPAKLEDSAVYLCASSSPQGFGYGYTFGSGTRLTVV.

The chain joins TRBV19 to TRBJ2-3; TRBD2 matches 8 bases. The germline V gene has CDR1 LNHDA and CDR2 SQIVND (reference sequence). The junction had 11 bases not matched to a gene; V was cut back by 5 bases and J by 4 bases. This CDR3 is 16 amino acids long. The DNA of the CDR3 is TGTGCCAGTAGTTCCCGAGCGGGAGAGGGGGCAGATACGCAGTATTTT. Its protein is CASSSRAGEGADTQYF.

This chain connects TRBV14 to TRBJ2-7, with 10 positions matching TRBD2. This CDR3 comprises 16 residues. Germline V CDR1 and CDR2: SGHDN, FVKESK. V shed 0 bases, J shed 6 bases, and the junction held 8 bases outside the gene matches. CDR3 sequence reads: CASSQEITSGVGEQYF. Written as DNA, the CDR3 is TGTGCCAGCAGCCAAGAAATAACTAGCGGGGTCGGCGAGCAGTACTTC.

V and J are TRBV7-2 and TRBJ2-2; TRBD2 agrees at 14 bases. Germline CDR1 and CDR2: SGHTA and FQGNSA. The CDR3 loop spans 17 amino acids. The V gene end was trimmed by 3 bases and the J gene end by 4 bases; junction bases not matched to a gene: 4. The CDR3 loop reads CASSFGTSGRGTGELFF. CDR3 in DNA: TGTGCCAGCAGCTTCGGGACTAGCGGGAGAGGCACCGGGGAGCTGTTTTTT.

This chain joins TRBV9 and TRBJ2-1; 8 positions agree with TRBD1. The CDR3 is 16 residues long. With 5 bases clipped from V and 8 bases from J, the junction kept 15 bases outside the gene matches. The germline gives CDR1 SGDLS, CDR2 YYNGEE. The CDR3, as DNA: TGTGCCAGCAGGAGGGAAGAGGGACTGGGACAGGATGAGCAGTTCTTC. Translation gives CASRREEGLGQDEQFF.

This clone was picked up one time. The V call is TRBV30, the J call TRBJ2-5, with 8 bases matching TRBD2. This CDR3 contains 15 residues. Germline V CDR1 and CDR2: GTSNPN, SVGIG (reference sequence). The ends lost 1 base at V and 5 bases at J; junction bases unmatched: 9. The CDR3 sequence is CAWSALAVVRETQYF. CDR3 coding DNA: TGTGCCTGGAGTGCACTAGCGGTGGTACGGGAGACCCAGTACTTC.

The rearrangement links TRBV19 to TRBJ1-6, with D perhaps TRBD1 (6 bases). There are 17 residues in the CDR3. The germline gives CDR1 LNHDA, CDR2 SQIVND (reference sequence). With 4 bases removed from V and 8 bases from J, the gap between germline ends came to 21 bases. Here the CDR3 reads CASSRQANRVLDSPLHF. In nucleotides, the CDR3 is TGTGCCAGTAGTAGACAGGCAAATAGGGTTTTAGATTCACCCCTCCACTTT.

This clone was picked up a small number of times. This rearrangement joins TRBV6-4 to TRBJ2-1; 11 nucleotides match TRBD1. The CDR3 is 14 amino acids. Germline V gene data show CDR1 as MRHNA and CDR2 as SNTAGT. V shed 5 bases and J 6 bases; nucleotides not matched to a gene: 3. CDR3 residues: CASSTGTGGNEQFF. In DNA form, the CDR3 reads TGTGCCAGCAGTACCGGGACAGGGGGCAATGAGCAGTTCTTC.

This clone was counted between two and nine times. V is TRBV6-6 and J is TRBJ2-7; D might be TRBD1 (6 bases). Trimming removed 2 bases from V and 1 base from J, with 12 bases in between. The germline V gene encodes CDR1 MNHNY and CDR2 SVGAGI (reference sequence). CDR3 length: 15 amino acids. DNA for the CDR3: TGTGCCAGCAGTTACCCACAGGGTGGATCCTACGAGCAGTACTTC. Its translation: CASSYPQGGSYEQYF.

The V gene is TRBV7-6, the J gene TRBJ2-7; TRBD1 matches 7 bases. CDR1 SGHVS and CDR2 FNYEAQ come from the germline V gene. V gave up 4 bases and J gave up 1 base; unmatched junction bases: 4. The CDR3 totals 14 residues. The CDR3 is CASSYGTASYEQYF. The CDR3, as DNA: TGTGCCAGCAGCTACGGGACAGCATCCTACGAGCAGTACTTC.

This chain links TRBV5-4 with TRBJ2-2, with D tentatively TRBD1 (6 bases). From germline, CDR1 is SGHNT and CDR2 YYREEE (reference sequence). The CDR3 consists of 13 residues. Trimming left V 1 base short and J 7 bases short, with 8 bases between. The CDR3 loop is CASSLRGGGELFF. DNA of the CDR3: TGTGCCAGCAGCTTGAGAGGGGGCGGGGAGCTGTTTTTT.

The V call is TRBV13, the J call TRBJ2-7; possibly TRBD2 for D (5 bases). This CDR3 is built from 16 residues. Trimming removed 4 bases from V and 3 bases from J, with 19 bases in between. Germline V gene sequence: CDR1 PRHDT, CDR2 FYEKMQ (reference sequence). For the CDR3, the DNA is TGTGCCAGCAGCTACAGAGCACTAGAGTCAGGCTACGAGCAGTACTTC. Translating it yields CASSYRALESGYEQYF.

In its sample, this clone was seen a few times. The chain recombines TRBV28 with TRBJ2-1; maybe TRBD2 (5 bases). This CDR3 contains 13 residues. Germline-derived CDR1 and CDR2 are MDHEN and SYDVKM. Trimming took off 5 bases at V and 8 bases at J, with 13 bases between the two ends. The DNA of the CDR3 is TGTGCCAGCAGTCCCGAGGGCTTAGATGAGCAGTTCTTC. Translation: CASSPEGLDEQFF.

The V call is TRBV27, the J call TRBJ2-7; 13 bases match TRBD2. V gave up 6 bases and J gave up 3 bases; unmatched junction bases: 2. This CDR3 contains 14 residues. Germline lookup yields CDR1 MNHEY and CDR2 SMNVEV (reference sequence). CDR3 nucleotides: TGTGCCAGCAGCACTAGCGGGAGGGTCTACGAGCAGTACTTC. It codes for CASSTSGRVYEQYF.

This clone was counted only a few times. The chain uses TRBV2 and TRBJ1-5; 9 nucleotides agree with TRBD1. The trim removed 8 bases at V and 0 bases at J, leaving 8 bases unmatched. CDR1 SNHLY and CDR2 FYNNEI come from the germline V gene. This CDR3 has 16 amino acids. The DNA of the CDR3 is TGTGCCAGCGAACCGGGACAGGGATATAGCAATCAGCCCCAGCATTTT. Protein sequence: CASEPGQGYSNQPQHF.